A selection of T cell receptor beta chains follows, all from one sample in a study of CD8 T cells in ankylosing spondylitis. TCRdb re-called the 5' RACE reads through MiXCR, storing one row per CDR3 protein. The data show around 33,000 distinct CDR3 sequences, about 7.8% seen once. The sequenced sample was blood, either unsorted or a sorted T cell fraction (not recorded which). The source of these receptors is a male donor with ankylosing spondylitis or in good health (not recorded which). CDR3s include the opening cysteine and the closing phenylalanine or tryptophan.

TRBV4-1,15,CASSQDGGPPYEQYF
TRBV7-9,12,CASSPLSDTQYF
TRBV12-3/TRBV12-4,13,CASSPTSLYEQYF
TRBV20-1,14,CSATSGTGGVEQYF
TRBV28,16,CASREVGVGAYNEQFF
TRBV7-8,15,CASSLTQGIGTEAFF
TRBV5-5,14,CASSLATGTYEQYF
TRBV2,15,CASSELPGNNQPQHF
TRBV18,15,CASSPLVSAGGGYTF
TRBV2,15,CASSRTAFSYNEQFF
TRBV12-3/TRBV12-4,11,CASSVRETQYF
TRBV27,12,CASSSPRGEQYF
TRBV12-1,13,CARSPGRAGIQYF
TRBV5-1,22,CASSSELKVAGGPIGPSYEQYF
TRBV7-6,13,CASSTGPTGGYTF
TRBV10-3,15,CAISDYGQGSYEQYF
TRBV12-3/TRBV12-4,13,CASNFVGQGTQYF
TRBV29-1,17,CSVEGLAGGKDTDTQYF
TRBV4-2,15,CASSFSGENTGELFF
TRBV27,16,CASKDRGWEGNQPQHF
TRBV28,11,CASSPTGDAFF
TRBV5-1,11,CASSFLNEQFF
TRBV2,15,CASSEERGLTGELFF
TRBV11-2,13,CASSLAPGTVQFF
TRBV12-3/TRBV12-4,14,CASSRASGTDTQYF
TRBV3-1,18,CASTPGTAQVYSGNTIYF
TRBV5-1,14,CASTRTDSEETQYF
TRBV20-1,13,CSASSQSREKLFF
TRBV5-1,15,CASSLEGGPNYGYTF
TRBV20-1,14,CSASKPDSGNTIYF
TRBV6-5,13,CASSSRGSTEAFF
TRBV18,13,CASSPRGAGEQYF
TRBV10-3,13,CAIIAFDTGELFF
TRBV12-3/TRBV12-4,16,CASSPLGTSVSYEQYF
TRBV7-9,14,CASTEGGSVDTQYF
TRBV29-1,12,CSVLDGSYEQYF
TRBV5-1,15,CASSLNGVFGNTLYF
TRBV5-1,13,CASHTGDNEKLFF
TRBV20-1,16,CSAPSKVSGVNNEQFF
TRBV27,14,CASSLWGDTGELFF
TRBV5-5,14,CASSWEGRAGELFF
TRBV20-1,14,CSARTAATSYEQYF
TRBV28,14,CASRGTGSQETQYF
TRBV14,12,CASSQDRLGQFF
TRBV11-2,15,CASSLDRTPNQPQHF
TRBV19,15,CASSTQGRGANVLTF